Shown below are 32 T cell receptor beta chains from a single sample sequenced in a study of T cell responses to AZD1222 COVID-19 vaccine. Using immunoSEQ multiplex PCR, the repertoire was profiled, and TCRdb retains in-frame clones only, with some absent. This table has roughly 150,000 clones, approximately 90% appearing once. The source material was peripheral blood, sampled on day 0 of AZD1222 vaccination. These receptors came from an adult in good health.

The rearrangement links TRBV28 to TRBJ1-1; D call uncertain. Trimming left V 6 bases short and J 3 bases short, with 14 bases between. The CDR3 totals 14 residues. The V gene's germline CDR1 is MDHEN and CDR2 SYDVKM. Here the CDR3 reads CASSQSGGYTEAFF. CDR3 bases: TGTGCCAGCAGCCAATCCGGTGGGTACACTGAAGCTTTCTTT.

V and J are TRBV7-9 and TRBJ1-4, with D hard to call. CDR1 SEHNR and CDR2 FQNEAQ come from the germline V gene (reference sequence). V was trimmed by 0 bases and J by 14 bases, leaving 19 bases between them. CDR3 length equals 15 residues. CDR3 DNA: TGTGCCAGCAGCTTAGCGCTGTCGTCGGGCATGGCGCTGTTTTTT. Its protein is CASSLALSSGMALFF.

The CDR3 here is CASSEGGVLYTF. CDR3 DNA sequence: TGTGCCAGCAGTGAGGGAGGGGTCCTCTACACCTTC. The chain carries TRBV2 and TRBJ1-2, with a weak D call TRBD1 (5 bases). The germline V gene encodes CDR1 SNHLY and CDR2 FYNNEI. The CDR3 has 12 amino acids. V was trimmed by 3 bases and J by 10 bases, leaving 12 bases between them.

This chain joins TRBV7-2 and TRBJ2-2, with TRBD1 matching 7 bases. Germline CDR1 SGHTA, CDR2 FQGNSA. Trimming cost V 2 bases and J 5 bases; bases outside gene matches: 5. The CDR3 has 15 amino acids. CDR3 DNA sequence: TGTGCCAGCAGCTTACACAGGGGCGAAACCGGGGAGCTGTTTTTT. Translated: CASSLHRGETGELFF.

The chain combines TRBV27 with TRBJ2-3; TRBD2 aligns across 7 bases. This CDR3 comprises 14 residues. CDR1 and CDR2 (germline): MNHEY, SMNVEV (reference sequence). After removal of 6 bases from V and 1 base from J, the junction contained 4 bases not matched to a gene. This CDR3 is CASRGLPGTDTQYF. In nucleotides, the CDR3 is TGTGCCAGCAGGGGACTACCCGGCACAGATACGCAGTATTTT.

The gene calls are TRBV7-9 and TRBJ2-5, with D tentatively TRBD2 (6 bases). The CDR3 is made up of 19 amino acids. The germline V gene encodes CDR1 SEHNR and CDR2 FQNEAQ (reference sequence). Deletions cut 5 bases from V and 7 bases from J, with 32 bases between. The CDR3 sequence: CASSPRYRGWMGGIGTQYF. In DNA, the CDR3 is TGTGCCAGCAGCCCTCGATACCGGGGCTGGATGGGGGGTATAGGGACCCAGTACTTC.

The V and J genes are TRBV6-5 and TRBJ2-7, with D possibly TRBD1 on 6 matching bases. The CDR3 totals 16 residues. V gave up 2 bases and J gave up 2 bases, with 16 bases separating them. Germline V gene lookup returns CDR1 MNHEY and CDR2 SVGAGI. The CDR3 protein is CASSYGGQARTYEQYF. The CDR3 DNA is TGTGCCAGCAGTTACGGGGGACAAGCCAGGACCTACGAGCAGTACTTC.

This chain uses TRBV30 with TRBJ1-4, with 10 nucleotides matching TRBD1. Germline-derived CDR1 and CDR2 are GTSNPN and SVGIG (reference sequence). Trimming took 5 bases from V and 8 from J; bases not matched to a gene: 5. The CDR3 runs to 13 residues. CDR3 DNA: TGTGCCTGGGGGGGACAGGGGATAGAAAAACTGTTTTTT. Protein product: CAWGGQGIEKLFF.

The chain's CDR3 is CATSATDRGRSPLHF. The CDR3 DNA is TGTGCCACCAGTGCTACGGACAGGGGGCGTTCACCCCTCCACTTT. This rearrangement joins TRBV24-1 to TRBJ1-6; 11 positions match TRBD1. Losses at the gene ends were 5 bases for V and 9 bases for J; bases not matched to a gene: 5. Germline V gene sequence: CDR1 KGHDR, CDR2 SFDVKD. This CDR3 comprises 15 residues.

The V call is TRBV5-1, the J call TRBJ2-1; 16 bases agree with TRBD2. Per the germline V gene, CDR1 is SGHRS and CDR2 is YFSETQ. The CDR3 is made up of 18 amino acids. V lost 3 bases, J lost 4 bases, and 7 bases stayed unmatched. The CDR3 is CASSYVGTSGGAYNEQFF. The CDR3 DNA is TGCGCCAGCAGCTATGTCGGGACTAGCGGGGGGGCTTACAATGAGCAGTTCTTC.

The chain employs TRBV28 and TRBJ2-5; TRBD1 or TRBD2 may be the D gene (5 bases each). The CDR3 is 16 amino acids. V dropped 5 bases and J dropped 1 base, with 17 bases sitting between them. Germline V lookup: CDR1 MDHEN, CDR2 SYDVKM. The CDR3 bases are TGTGCCAGCAGTCCCTCCGGTTCCGGGACCCAAGAGACCCAGTACTTC. Its translation is CASSPSGSGTQETQYF.

This clone is a singleton in its sample. This rearrangement joins TRBV7-2 to TRBJ1-2; the D is unclear. Between the trimmed V and J ends, which lost 5 bases and 6 bases, there was a span of 13 bases. The CDR3 totals 13 residues. Germline loops: CDR1 SGHTA, CDR2 FQGNSA. CDR3 amino acids: CASSRSDGNGYTF. For the CDR3, the DNA is TGTGCCAGCAGCCGATCTGACGGAAATGGCTACACCTTC.

The chain has TRBV24-1 and TRBJ1-2, with D unclear. Germline V gene sequence: CDR1 KGHDR, CDR2 SFDVKD. The V end lost 4 bases, the J end lost 7 bases, and 12 bases lay between the germline ends. This CDR3 contains 13 residues. The CDR3 is CATSEHTSGGYTF. CDR3 sequence (DNA): TGTGCCACCAGTGAGCATACCAGCGGTGGCTACACCTTC.

This chain connects TRBV11-3 to TRBJ1-4, with TRBD1 matching over 8 bases. In germline, CDR1 is SGHNT, CDR2 YENEEA. CDR3 length equals 19 residues. The J segment lost 0 bases and the V segment lost 0 bases, leaving 9 bases of the junction unmatched. The DNA of the CDR3 is TGTGCCAGCAGCTTAGATTGGGACAGGAAAAATGCAACTAATGAAAAACTGTTTTTT. It is translated as CASSLDWDRKNATNEKLFF.

Only one count was recorded for this clone. The rearrangement uses TRBV5-5 and TRBJ1-5; D is unresolved. Between the trimmed V and J ends, which lost 1 base and 5 bases, there was a span of 13 bases. CDR3 size: 15 residues. Per germline, CDR1 SGHKS and CDR2 YYEKEE (reference sequence). CDR3 residues: CASSLTGELDQPQHF. The DNA of the CDR3 is TGTGCCAGCAGCTTGACTGGAGAGCTCGATCAGCCCCAGCATTTT.

The CDR3 DNA follows: TGTGCCAGCAGCTTGGGACAGGGTTCCTATAATTCACCCCTCCACTTT. Its translation is CASSLGQGSYNSPLHF. The gene calls are TRBV5-6 and TRBJ1-6, with 7 bases fitting TRBD1. The CDR3 sequence is 16 residues long. V lost 0 bases, J lost 1 base, and 1 base stayed unmatched. In germline, CDR1 is SGHDT, CDR2 YYEEEE.

The chain joins TRBV10-1 to TRBJ1-1; D gene ambiguous. Trimming cost V 4 bases and J 5 bases, with 11 bases left between them. This CDR3 spans 13 amino acids. The germline CDR1 and CDR2 sequences are WNHNN and SYGVQD (reference sequence). The CDR3 spells CASSVKEGTEAFF. CDR3 DNA: TGCGCCAGCAGTGTCAAGGAGGGAACTGAAGCTTTCTTT.

The chain is built from TRBV5-5 and TRBJ2-7; 10 positions match TRBD2. Looked up from germline, CDR1 is SGHKS and CDR2 is YYEKEE (reference sequence). V lost 5 bases, J lost 2 bases, and 13 bases stayed unmatched. The CDR3 extends over 17 amino acids. CDR3 in DNA: TGTGCCAGCAGGCGGTTGGAGACTAGCGGGTTTACCTACGAGCAGTACTTC. Translated, it gives CASRRLETSGFTYEQYF.

V gene TRBV9 combines with J gene TRBJ1-6, with 7 nucleotides matching TRBD1. This CDR3 contains 14 residues. Trimming cost V 0 bases and J 10 bases; bases outside gene matches: 4. CDR1 is SGDLS, CDR2 YYNGEE, per germline. The CDR3 DNA reads TGTGCCAGCAGCGTAGCGGCAGGGGGATCACCCCTCCACTTT. The encoded protein is CASSVAAGGSPLHF. Full variable domain (rest looked up from reference TRBV9 and TRBJ1-6): DSGVTQTPKHLITATGQRVTLRCSPRSGDLSVYWYQQSLDQGLQFLIQYYNGEERAKGNILERFSAQQFPDLHSELNLSSLELGDSALYFCASSVAAGGSPLHFGNGTRLTVT.

V and J are TRBV28 and TRBJ1-6; D is unclear. Per the germline V gene, CDR1 is MDHEN and CDR2 is SYDVKM. The CDR3 loop spans 12 amino acids. Trimming cost V 2 bases and J 9 bases, with 5 bases left between them. The CDR3 reads CASSLLGSPLHF. The DNA for the CDR3 is TGTGCCAGCAGTTTACTCGGTTCACCCCTCCACTTT.

This chain uses TRBV5-1 with TRBJ2-7, with D possibly matching TRBD1 (5 bases). V dropped 6 bases and J dropped 6 bases, with 10 bases sitting between them. Germline V gene sequence: CDR1 SGHRS, CDR2 YFSETQ. The CDR3 has 11 residues. The CDR3 DNA sequence: TGCGCCAGCAAGACAGCAGCCGAGCAGTACTTC. The encoded protein is CASKTAAEQYF.

This clone was detected only once. CDR3 loop: CATSRVSLDEQYF. The CDR3 nucleotides are TGTGCCACCAGCAGAGTCTCTCTGGACGAGCAGTACTTC. The chain joins TRBV15 to TRBJ2-7; D is uncertain. V was cut by 1 base and J by 5 bases, with 9 bases left in between. This CDR3 is built from 13 residues. Germline CDR1 is LNHNV and CDR2 is YYDKDF (reference sequence).

This chain uses TRBV9 with TRBJ1-6; 7 bases agree with TRBD1. The CDR3 loop spans 16 amino acids. The ends lost 4 bases at V and 10 bases at J; junction bases unmatched: 14. The germline CDR1 and CDR2 sequences are SGDLS and YYNGEE. The CDR3 region has the DNA TGTGCCAGCAGCCCACAACAGGGGAAGGGCAACTCACCCCTCCACTTT. Protein product: CASSPQQGKGNSPLHF.

The chain combines TRBV10-3 with TRBJ2-7; D perhaps matches TRBD2 (6 bases). CDR3 length: 11 residues. Trimming pared 6 bases from V and 13 bases from J, leaving 16 bases between. Germline-derived CDR1 and CDR2 are ENHRY and SYGVKD. As DNA, the CDR3 is TGTGCCATCAGAGGGGACTCGGGTCCCTACTTC. Translation gives CAIRGDSGPYF.

Regarding this clone: Other DNA sequences within the sample encode an identical CDR3. This chain uses TRBV28 with TRBJ2-7; D remains ambiguous. Germline V lookup: CDR1 MDHEN, CDR2 SYDVKM. CDR3 length: 12 residues. The V end lost 2 bases, the J end lost 3 bases, and 5 bases lay between the germline ends. CDR3 residues: CASSLAGYEQYF. The CDR3 nucleotides read TGTGCCAGCAGTTTAGCCGGCTACGAGCAGTACTTC.

CDR3: CASSMFRNSNQPQHF. CDR3 sequence (DNA): TGTGCCAGTAGTATGTTCCGGAATAGCAATCAGCCCCAGCATTTT. The J gene is TRBJ1-5, the V gene TRBV19, with D hard to call. The V end lost 3 bases, the J end lost 0 bases, and 9 bases lay between the germline ends. The CDR3 spans 15 residues. Germline V gene data show CDR1 as LNHDA and CDR2 as SQIVND (reference sequence).

CDR3 DNA sequence: TGTGCCAGCAGTAAGACAGGGGGGAGTACTGAAGCTTTCTTT. Translation: CASSKTGGSTEAFF. The chain is built from TRBV6-4 and TRBJ1-1; 9 nucleotides line up with TRBD1. The J segment lost 5 bases and the V segment lost 5 bases, leaving 6 bases of the junction unmatched. The CDR3 extends over 14 amino acids. Germline CDR1 reads MRHNA; CDR2 reads SNTAGT.

The chain recombines TRBV5-6 with TRBJ2-7; 8 positions match TRBD1. Trimming cost V 6 bases and J 6 bases; bases outside gene matches: 11. CDR1 and CDR2 (germline): SGHDT, YYEEEE. The CDR3 sequence is 14 residues long. This CDR3 is CASNPGQVFPEQYF. The CDR3 DNA reads as TGTGCCAGCAATCCGGGACAGGTGTTTCCCGAGCAGTACTTC.

The V call is TRBV30, the J call TRBJ1-2; D unclear. Germline loops: CDR1 GTSNPN, CDR2 SVGIG (reference sequence). The CDR3 runs 16 residues. Trimming left V 1 base short and J 0 bases short, with 15 bases between. CDR3 amino acids: CAWSEGGQKANYGYTF. The CDR3 DNA follows: TGTGCCTGGAGTGAGGGCGGGCAGAAAGCTAACTATGGCTACACCTTC.

The V call is TRBV11-2, the J call TRBJ1-5, with a possible D match to TRBD1 (6 bases). This CDR3 is built from 14 residues. Germline V gives CDR1 SGHAT, CDR2 FQNNGV. V lost 7 bases and J 1 base, leaving 11 bases between the germline ends. The CDR3 coding sequence is TGTGCCAGCACGCAGGGGAGCAGCAATCAGCCCCAGCATTTT. Its translation: CASTQGSSNQPQHF.

This chain connects TRBV5-6 to TRBJ2-5; weak D call: TRBD2 (5 bases). The CDR3 runs 13 residues. The germline V gene has CDR1 SGHDT and CDR2 YYEEEE. V was pared by 3 bases and J by 5 bases, with 11 bases between. CDR3 amino acids: CASSSISGETQYF. CDR3 in DNA: TGTGCCAGCAGCTCCATCAGCGGCGAGACCCAGTACTTC.

The CDR3 here is CASSGRRDREGGGPEAFF. The CDR3 nucleotides read TGTGCCAGCAGCGGCCGTCGGGACAGGGAGGGAGGGGGACCTGAAGCTTTCTTT. The rearrangement joins TRBV9 to TRBJ1-1, with 9 bases aligning to TRBD1. CDR1 and CDR2 (germline): SGDLS, YYNGEE. V gave up 3 bases and J gave up 6 bases; unmatched junction bases: 18. This CDR3 contains 18 residues.